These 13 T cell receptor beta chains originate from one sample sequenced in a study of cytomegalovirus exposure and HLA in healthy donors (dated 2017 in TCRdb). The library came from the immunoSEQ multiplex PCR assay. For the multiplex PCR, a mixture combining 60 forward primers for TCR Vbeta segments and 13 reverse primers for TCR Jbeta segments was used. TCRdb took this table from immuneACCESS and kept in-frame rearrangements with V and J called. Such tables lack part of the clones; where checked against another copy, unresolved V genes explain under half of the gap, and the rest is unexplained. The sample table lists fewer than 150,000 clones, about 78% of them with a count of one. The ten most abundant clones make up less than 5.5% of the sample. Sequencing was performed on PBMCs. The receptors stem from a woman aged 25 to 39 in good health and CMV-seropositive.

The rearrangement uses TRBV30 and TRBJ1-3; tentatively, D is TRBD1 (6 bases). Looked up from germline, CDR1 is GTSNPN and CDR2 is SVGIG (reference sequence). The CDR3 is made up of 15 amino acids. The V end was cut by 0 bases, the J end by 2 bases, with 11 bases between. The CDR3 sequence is CAWSVLRGTGNTIYF. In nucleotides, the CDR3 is TGTGCCTGGAGTGTATTGAGGGGGACTGGAAACACCATATATTTT. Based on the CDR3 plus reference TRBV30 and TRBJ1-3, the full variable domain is SQTIHQWPATLVQPVGSPLSLECTVEGTSNPNLYWYRQAAGRGLQLLFYSVGIGQISSEVPQNLSASRPQDRQFILSSKKLLLSDSGFYLCAWSVLRGTGNTIYFGEGSWLTVV.

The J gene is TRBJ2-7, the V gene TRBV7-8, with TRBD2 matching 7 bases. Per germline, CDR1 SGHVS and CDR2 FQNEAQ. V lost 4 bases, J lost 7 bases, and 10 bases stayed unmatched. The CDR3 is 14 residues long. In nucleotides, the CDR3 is TGTGCCAGCAGCTCCCGGGAGCGGGGACGTGAGCAGTACTTC. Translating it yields CASSSRERGREQYF.

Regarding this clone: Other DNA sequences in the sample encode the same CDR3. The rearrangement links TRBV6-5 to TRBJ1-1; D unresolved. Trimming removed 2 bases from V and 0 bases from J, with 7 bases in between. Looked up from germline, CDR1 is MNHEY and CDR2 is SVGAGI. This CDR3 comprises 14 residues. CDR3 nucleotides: TGTGCCAGCAGTTACGGCAGGTTGAACACTGAAGCTTTCTTT. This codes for CASSYGRLNTEAFF.

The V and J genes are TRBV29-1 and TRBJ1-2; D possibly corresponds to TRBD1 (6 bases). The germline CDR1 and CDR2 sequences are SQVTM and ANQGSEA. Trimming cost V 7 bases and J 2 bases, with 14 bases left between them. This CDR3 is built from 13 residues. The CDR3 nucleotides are TGCAGCGGCGGACAGCTTCTGAACTATGGCTACACCTTC. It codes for CSGGQLLNYGYTF.

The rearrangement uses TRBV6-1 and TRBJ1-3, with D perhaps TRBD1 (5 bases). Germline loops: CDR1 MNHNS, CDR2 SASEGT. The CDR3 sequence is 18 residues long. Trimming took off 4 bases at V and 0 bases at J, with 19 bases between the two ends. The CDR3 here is CASSGQHQSDSSGNTIYF. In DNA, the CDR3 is TGTGCCAGCAGTGGACAGCACCAATCTGATAGCTCTGGAAACACCATATATTTT.

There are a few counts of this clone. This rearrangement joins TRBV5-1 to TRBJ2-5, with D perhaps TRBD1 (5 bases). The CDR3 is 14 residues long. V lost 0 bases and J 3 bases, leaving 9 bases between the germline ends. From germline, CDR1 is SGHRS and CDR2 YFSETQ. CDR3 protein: CASSLGQKEETQYF. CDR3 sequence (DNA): TGCGCCAGCAGCTTGGGACAGAAAGAAGAGACCCAGTACTTC. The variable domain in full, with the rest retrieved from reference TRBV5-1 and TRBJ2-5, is KAGVTQTPRYLIKTRGQQVTLSCSPISGHRSVSWYQQTPGQGLQFLFEYFSETQRNKGNFPGRFSGRQFSNSRSEMNVSTLELGDSALYLCASSLGQKEETQYFGPGTRLLVL.

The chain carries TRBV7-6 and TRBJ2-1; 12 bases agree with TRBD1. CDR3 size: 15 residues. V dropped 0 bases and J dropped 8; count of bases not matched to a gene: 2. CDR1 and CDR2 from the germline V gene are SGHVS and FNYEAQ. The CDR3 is CASSLAGQGADEQFF. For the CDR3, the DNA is TGTGCCAGCAGCTTAGCGGGACAGGGGGCCGATGAGCAGTTCTTC.

The DNA for the CDR3 is TGTGCCTGGATTGGTGGCGGGGCTAGCACAGATACGCAGTATTTT. Its protein is CAWIGGGASTDTQYF. The genes are TRBV30 and TRBJ2-3; a possible D gene is TRBD2 (6 bases). V was shortened by 4 bases and J by 0 bases, with 14 bases between the two germline ends. This CDR3 has 15 amino acids. Germline CDR1 GTSNPN, CDR2 SVGIG (reference sequence).

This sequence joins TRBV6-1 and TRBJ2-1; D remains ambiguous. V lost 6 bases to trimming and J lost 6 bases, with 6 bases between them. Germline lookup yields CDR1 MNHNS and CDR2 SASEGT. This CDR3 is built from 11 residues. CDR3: CASSSLNEQFF. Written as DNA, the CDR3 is TGTGCCAGCAGCTCCCTCAATGAGCAGTTCTTC.

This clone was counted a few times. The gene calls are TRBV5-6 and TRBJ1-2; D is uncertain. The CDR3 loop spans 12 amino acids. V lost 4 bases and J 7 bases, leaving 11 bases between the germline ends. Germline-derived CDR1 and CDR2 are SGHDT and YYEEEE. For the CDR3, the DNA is TGTGCCAGCAGCCCCGGGGTCTCTGGCTACACCTTC. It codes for CASSPGVSGYTF.

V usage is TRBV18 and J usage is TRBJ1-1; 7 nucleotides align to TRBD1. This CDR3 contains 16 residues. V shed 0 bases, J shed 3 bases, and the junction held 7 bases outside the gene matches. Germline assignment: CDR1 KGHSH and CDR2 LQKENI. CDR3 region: CASSPPNQGEDTEAFF. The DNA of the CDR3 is TGTGCCAGCTCACCACCGAATCAGGGGGAAGACACTGAAGCTTTCTTT.

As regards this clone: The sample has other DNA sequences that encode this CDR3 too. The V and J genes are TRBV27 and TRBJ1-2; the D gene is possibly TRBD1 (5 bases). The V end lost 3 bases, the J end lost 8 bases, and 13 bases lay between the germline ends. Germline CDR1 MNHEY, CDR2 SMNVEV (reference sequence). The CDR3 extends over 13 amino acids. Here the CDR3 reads CASSFGQGGGYTF. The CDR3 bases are TGTGCCAGCAGTTTTGGCCAGGGAGGGGGCTACACCTTC.

CDR3: CASSLRQDSGNTIYF. The CDR3 bases are TGTGCCAGCAGCCTGCGACAAGACTCTGGAAACACCATATATTTT. The gene calls are TRBV9 and TRBJ1-3; D gene unclear. The CDR3 is 15 residues long. Germline V lookup: CDR1 SGDLS, CDR2 YYNGEE. Trimming stripped 4 bases from V and 0 bases from J, with 11 bases between.